This TCR beta chain appears in the sequencing data of a study of T cell repertoires in cytomegalovirus infection. TCRdb re-called the reads through MiXCR, storing one row per CDR3 protein. Here the sample spans 350,000 to 500,000 distinct CDR3 sequences, 31% being singletons. Per the germline V gene, CDR1 is SGHVS and CDR2 is FQNEAQ. V gave up 2 bases and J gave up 13 bases; unmatched junction bases: 26. CDR3 length: 20 residues. This clonotype was detected many times. The sample was PBMCs. This chain links TRBV7-8 with TRBJ1-6; 7 positions agree with TRBD1. The TCR was taken from a human donor in good health (CMV status not recorded). Some clones in this sample may be carry-over from other donors' samples. CDR3 nucleotide sequence: TGTGCCAGCAGCTTAACCCCGCCCGGGACAGACCCTCGAATGCGTTATCCCCTCCACTTT. Translated: CASSLTPPGTDPRMRYPLHF.